This T cell receptor (beta chain) was recorded in a study of OX40 agonist ivuxolimab in advanced cancers. Study details: Patients in dose escalation had liver, melanoma, kidney or head and neck cancers.

Germline-derived CDR1 and CDR2 are MNHEY and SVGAGI. The CDR3 extends over 15 amino acids. V trimming: 7 bases; J trimming: 7 bases; junction bases outside the gene matches: 15. Remarks on this clone: Its antigen is as yet unknown.

Some clones are missing from TCRdb's copy, which holds only in-frame ones; the method was immunoSEQ multiplex PCR. The sample lists roughly 20,000 clones, 65% to 90% occurring once. Study-wide findings and caveats: The authors also found low normalized T-cell clonal expansion in some nonresponders.

The source is an adult with an advanced solid tumor such as melanoma, head and neck, liver or kidney cancer. Here the sequenced sample was CD4+ or CD8+ T cells sorted from blood, taken in a trial of the OX40 agonist ivuxolimab. The chain joins TRBV6-5 to TRBJ1-1; TRBD1 matches 7 bases. The CDR3 spells CASTLGGGGANEAFF. Written as DNA, the CDR3 is TGTGCCAGCACCTTGGGGGGAGGGGGCGCGAATGAAGCTTTCTTT.